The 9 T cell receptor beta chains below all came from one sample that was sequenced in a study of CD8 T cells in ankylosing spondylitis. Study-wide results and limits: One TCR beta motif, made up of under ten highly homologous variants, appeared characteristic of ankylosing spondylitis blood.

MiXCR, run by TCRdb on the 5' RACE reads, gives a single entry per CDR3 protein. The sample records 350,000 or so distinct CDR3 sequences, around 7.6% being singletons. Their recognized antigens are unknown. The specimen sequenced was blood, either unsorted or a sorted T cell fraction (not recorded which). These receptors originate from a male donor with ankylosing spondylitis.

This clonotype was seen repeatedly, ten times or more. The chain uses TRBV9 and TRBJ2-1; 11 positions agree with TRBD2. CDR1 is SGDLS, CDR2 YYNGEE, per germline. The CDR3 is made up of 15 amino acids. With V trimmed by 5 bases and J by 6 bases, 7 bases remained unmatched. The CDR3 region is CASSETSGIFNEQFF. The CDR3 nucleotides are TGTGCCAGCAGTGAGACTAGCGGGATATTCAATGAGCAGTTCTTC.

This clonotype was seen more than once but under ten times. CDR3 sequence: CAIKAPGTGPASGANVLTF. Here the CDR3 DNA reads TGTGCCATCAAGGCCCCCGGGACAGGTCCAGCCTCTGGGGCCAACGTCCTGACTTTC. The chain links TRBV10-3 to TRBJ2-6, with 8 nucleotides matching TRBD1. V lost 7 bases to trimming and J lost 0 bases; unmatched junction nucleotides: 14. This CDR3 has 19 residues. The germline gives CDR1 ENHRY, CDR2 SYGVKD.

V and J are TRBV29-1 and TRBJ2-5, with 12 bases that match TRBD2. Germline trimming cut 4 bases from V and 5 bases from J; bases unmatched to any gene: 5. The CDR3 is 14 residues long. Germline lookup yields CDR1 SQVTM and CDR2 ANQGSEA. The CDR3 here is CSVVSLAGGETQYF. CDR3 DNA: TGCAGCGTTGTTTCGCTAGCGGGAGGGGAGACCCAGTACTTC.

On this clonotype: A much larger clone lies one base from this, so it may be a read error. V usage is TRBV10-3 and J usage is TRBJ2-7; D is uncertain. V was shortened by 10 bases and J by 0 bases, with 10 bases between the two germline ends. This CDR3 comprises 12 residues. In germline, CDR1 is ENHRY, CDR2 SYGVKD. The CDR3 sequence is CATGSGSYEQYF. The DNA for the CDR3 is TGTGCCACCGGGTCTGGCTCCTACGAGCAGTACTTC.

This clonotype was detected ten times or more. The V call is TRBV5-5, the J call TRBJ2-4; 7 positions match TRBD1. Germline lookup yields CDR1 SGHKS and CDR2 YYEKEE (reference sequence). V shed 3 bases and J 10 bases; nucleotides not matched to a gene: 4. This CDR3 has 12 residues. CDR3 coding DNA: TGTGCCAGCAGCTGGGACAGAAGAATTCAGTACTTC. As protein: CASSWDRRIQYF.

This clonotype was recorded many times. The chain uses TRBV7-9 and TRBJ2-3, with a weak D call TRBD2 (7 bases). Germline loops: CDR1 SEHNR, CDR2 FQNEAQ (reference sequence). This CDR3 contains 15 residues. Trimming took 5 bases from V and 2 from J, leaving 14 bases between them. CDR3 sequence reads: CASSHPGGYTDTQYF. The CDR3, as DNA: TGTGCCAGCAGCCACCCGGGGGGCTACACAGATACGCAGTATTTT.

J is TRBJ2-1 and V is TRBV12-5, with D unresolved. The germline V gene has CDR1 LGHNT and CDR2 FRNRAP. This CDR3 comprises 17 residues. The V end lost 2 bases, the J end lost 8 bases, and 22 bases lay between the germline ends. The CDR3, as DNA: TGTGCTAGTGGTTTGTACACCCTCATGTCCCATCCGGATGAGCAGTTCTTC. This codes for CASGLYTLMSHPDEQFF.

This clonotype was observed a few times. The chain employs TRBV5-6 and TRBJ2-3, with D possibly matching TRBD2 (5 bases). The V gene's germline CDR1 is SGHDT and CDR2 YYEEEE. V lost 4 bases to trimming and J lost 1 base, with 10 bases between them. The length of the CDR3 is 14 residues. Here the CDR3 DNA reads TGTGCCAGCAGCAACGGGATGGGCACAGATACGCAGTATTTT. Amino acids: CASSNGMGTDTQYF.

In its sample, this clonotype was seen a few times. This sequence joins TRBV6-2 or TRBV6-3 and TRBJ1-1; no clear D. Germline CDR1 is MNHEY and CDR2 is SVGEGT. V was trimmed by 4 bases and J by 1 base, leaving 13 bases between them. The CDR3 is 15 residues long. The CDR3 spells CASSSLPRPNTEAFF. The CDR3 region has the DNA TGTGCCAGCAGTTCACTACCGCGACCGAACACTGAAGCTTTCTTT.